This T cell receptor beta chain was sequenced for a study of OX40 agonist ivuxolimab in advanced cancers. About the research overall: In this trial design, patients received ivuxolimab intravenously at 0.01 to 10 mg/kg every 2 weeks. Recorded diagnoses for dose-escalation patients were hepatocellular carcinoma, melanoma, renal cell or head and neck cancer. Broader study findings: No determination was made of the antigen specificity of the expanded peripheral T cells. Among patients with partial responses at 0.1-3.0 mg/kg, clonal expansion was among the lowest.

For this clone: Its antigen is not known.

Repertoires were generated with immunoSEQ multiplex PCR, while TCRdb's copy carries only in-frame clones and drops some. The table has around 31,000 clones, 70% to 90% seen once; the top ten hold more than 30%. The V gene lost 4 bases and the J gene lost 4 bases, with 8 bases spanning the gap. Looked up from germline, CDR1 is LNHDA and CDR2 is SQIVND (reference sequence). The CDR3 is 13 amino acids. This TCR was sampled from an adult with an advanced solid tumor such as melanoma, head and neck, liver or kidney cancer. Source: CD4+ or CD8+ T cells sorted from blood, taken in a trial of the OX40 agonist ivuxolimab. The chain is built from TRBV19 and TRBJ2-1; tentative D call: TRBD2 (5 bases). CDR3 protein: CASSTGFYNEQFF. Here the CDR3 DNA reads TGTGCCAGTAGTACGGGATTTTACAATGAGCAGTTCTTC.